A selection of T cell receptor beta chains follows, all from one sample in a study of PD-L1 blockade in urothelial cancer. Sequenced by immunoSEQ multiplex PCR; TCRdb stores in-frame clones only, minus some. The table records around 93,000 clones, over 65% of them present only once. Sequenced material: PBMCs, taken around atezolizumab (anti-PD-L1) treatment. The receptors were sampled from a man between 65 and 80 years old with urothelial cancer. Both conserved end residues are trimmed from each CDR3.

J | V | CDR3
TRBJ2-7 | TRBV27 | ASSHPVYHEQY
TRBJ1-2 | TRBV7-2 | ASSLDRANYGYT
TRBJ1-4 | TRBV2 | ASSPREGADEKLF
TRBJ2-5 | TRBV5-6 | ASSLSETQY
TRBJ2-7 | TRBV5-1 | ASSPRDRGSYEQY
TRBJ2-1 | TRBV5-1 | ASSLAASGGNEQF
TRBJ1-2 | TRBV27 | ASSLGRDRGTYGYT
TRBJ2-1 | TRBV5-1 | ASSLDARTSPWNEQF
TRBJ1-2 | TRBV4-1 | ASSQEPFMVGGPNYGYT
TRBJ2-5 | TRBV7-2 | ASSPLAGGQETQY
TRBJ2-3 | TRBV5-6 | ASSLGLAGGTDTQY
TRBJ2-7 | TRBV18 | ASSPNRDSYEQY
TRBJ2-4 | TRBV2 | ASSESGRLQY
TRBJ2-3 | TRBV5-6 | ASSLRDSGSGLDTQY
TRBJ2-3 | TRBV7-2 | ASSLVGTSARTDTQY
TRBJ2-7 | TRBV5-5 | ASTKGGAESSYEQY
TRBJ2-1 | TRBV27 | ASRLRAGVGNNEQF
TRBJ1-1 | TRBV11-1 | ASSPPESRGAF
TRBJ2-5 | TRBV6-6 | ASSSSGTIQETQY
TRBJ1-2 | TRBV2 | ASSAEGGINYGYT
NA | TRBV5-1 | ASSLAGGSYEQY
TRBJ2-3 | TRBV27 | ASSYRTGPLTDTQY
TRBJ2-4 | TRBV9 | ASSPSASRGLQNIQY
TRBJ2-1 | TRBV6-6 | ASSTGGYPF
TRBJ1-6 | TRBV9 | ASSDENSPLH
TRBJ1-5 | TRBV30 | AWSVGLRPGLRPQH
TRBJ2-3 | TRBV6-1 | ASILINTQY
TRBJ2-2 | TRBV25-1 | ASSEQNTGELF
TRBJ2-7 | TRBV7-8 | ASSLRQPGSVPYEQY
TRBJ2-3 | TRBV9 | ASSVGLAGGADTQY
TRBJ1-1 | TRBV18 | ASSRLTGEAF
TRBJ2-3 | TRBV11-3 | ASSFQQGGTDTQY
TRBJ2-1 | TRBV7-2 | ASSLVGLAGSGNNEQF
TRBJ2-7 | TRBV25-1 | ASSGMTGWSTPSVEQY
TRBJ1-2 | TRBV6-1 | ASSEDAGFGGYT
TRBJ2-5 | TRBV12-2 | ASLLDYWATQY
TRBJ2-4 | TRBV6-1 | ASSEPLGAARSKGIQY
TRBJ2-2 | TRBV11-3 | ASSARLANTGELF